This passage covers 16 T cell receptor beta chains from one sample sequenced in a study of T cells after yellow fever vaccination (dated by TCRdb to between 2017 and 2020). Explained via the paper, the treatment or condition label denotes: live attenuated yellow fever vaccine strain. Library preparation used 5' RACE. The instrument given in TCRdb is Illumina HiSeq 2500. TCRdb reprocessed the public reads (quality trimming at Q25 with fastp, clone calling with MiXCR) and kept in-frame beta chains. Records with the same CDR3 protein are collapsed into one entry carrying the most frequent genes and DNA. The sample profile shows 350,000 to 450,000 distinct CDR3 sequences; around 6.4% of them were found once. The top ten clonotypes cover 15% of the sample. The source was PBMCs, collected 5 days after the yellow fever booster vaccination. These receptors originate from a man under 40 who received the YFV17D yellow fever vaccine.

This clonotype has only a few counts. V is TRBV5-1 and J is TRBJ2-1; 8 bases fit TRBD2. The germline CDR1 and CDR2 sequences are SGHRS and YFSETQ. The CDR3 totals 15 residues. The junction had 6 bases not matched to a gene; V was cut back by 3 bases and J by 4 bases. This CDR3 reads CASSYREGRYNEQFF. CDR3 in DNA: TGCGCCAGCAGCTACCGGGAGGGCCGATACAATGAGCAGTTCTTC.

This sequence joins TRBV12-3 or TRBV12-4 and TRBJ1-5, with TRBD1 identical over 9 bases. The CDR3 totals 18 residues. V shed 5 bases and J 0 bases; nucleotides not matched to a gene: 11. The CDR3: CASSHQPTGGYSNQPQHF. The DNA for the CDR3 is TGTGCCAGCAGTCACCAACCTACAGGGGGCTATAGCAATCAGCCCCAGCATTTT.

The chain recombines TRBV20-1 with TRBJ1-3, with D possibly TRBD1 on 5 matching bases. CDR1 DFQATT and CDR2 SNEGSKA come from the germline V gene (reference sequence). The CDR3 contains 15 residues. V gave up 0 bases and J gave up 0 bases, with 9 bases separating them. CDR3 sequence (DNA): TGCAGTGCTAGAGATGGGGCAAACTCTGGAAACACCATATATTTT. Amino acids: CSARDGANSGNTIYF.

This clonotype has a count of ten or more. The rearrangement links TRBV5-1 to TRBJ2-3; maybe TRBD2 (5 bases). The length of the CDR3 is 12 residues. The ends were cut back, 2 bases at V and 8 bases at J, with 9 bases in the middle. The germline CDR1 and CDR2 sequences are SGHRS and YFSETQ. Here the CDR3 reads CASSFDRGTQYF. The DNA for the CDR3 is TGCGCCAGCAGCTTCGACCGGGGTACGCAGTATTTT.

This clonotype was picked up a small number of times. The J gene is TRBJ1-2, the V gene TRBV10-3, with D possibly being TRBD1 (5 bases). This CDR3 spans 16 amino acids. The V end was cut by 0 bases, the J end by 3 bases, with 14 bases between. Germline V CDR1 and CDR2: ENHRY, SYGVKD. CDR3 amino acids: CAISESAGLQDYGYTF. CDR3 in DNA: TGTGCCATCAGTGAGTCGGCAGGGCTTCAGGACTATGGCTACACCTTC.

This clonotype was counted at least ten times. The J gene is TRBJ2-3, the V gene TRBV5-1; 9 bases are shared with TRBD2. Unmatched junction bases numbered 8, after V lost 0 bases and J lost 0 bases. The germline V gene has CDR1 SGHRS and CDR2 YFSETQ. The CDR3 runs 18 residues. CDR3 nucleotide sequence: TGCGCCAGCAGCTTGGCGCGAGCGGGAGGTTCTAGCACAGATACGCAGTATTTT. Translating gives CASSLARAGGSSTDTQYF.

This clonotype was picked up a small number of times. The CDR3 DNA is TGTGCCAGCAGTACCATCGACAGGGGCCCAACTGGGGCCAACGTCCTGACTTTC. Encoded protein: CASSTIDRGPTGANVLTF. This chain connects TRBV6-2 or TRBV6-3 to TRBJ2-6, with 8 bases identical to TRBD1. V shed 5 bases and J 2 bases; nucleotides not matched to a gene: 11. Germline V gene data show CDR1 as MNHEY and CDR2 as SVGEGT. The CDR3 is made up of 18 amino acids.

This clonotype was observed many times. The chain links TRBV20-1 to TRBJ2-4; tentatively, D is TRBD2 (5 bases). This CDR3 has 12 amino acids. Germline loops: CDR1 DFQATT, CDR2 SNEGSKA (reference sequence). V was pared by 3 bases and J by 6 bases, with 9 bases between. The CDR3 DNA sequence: TGCAGTGCTAGCTCCGGAGGAAACATTCAGTACTTC. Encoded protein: CSASSGGNIQYF.

CDR3 loop: CASSLLTGGNEQFF. The CDR3 nucleotides read TGCGCCAGCAGCCTGTTGACAGGGGGCAATGAGCAGTTCTTC. The V and J genes are TRBV4-3 and TRBJ2-1; 9 nucleotides line up with TRBD1. The CDR3 has 14 residues. Germline V gene sequence: CDR1 LGHNA, CDR2 YSLEER. The ends lost 4 bases at V and 6 bases at J; junction bases unmatched: 4.

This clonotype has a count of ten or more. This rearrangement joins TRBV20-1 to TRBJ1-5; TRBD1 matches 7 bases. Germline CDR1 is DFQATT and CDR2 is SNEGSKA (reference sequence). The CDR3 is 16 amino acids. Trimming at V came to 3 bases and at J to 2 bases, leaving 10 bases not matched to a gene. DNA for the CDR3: TGCAGTGCTAGTGGGACAGTCCTACTCGGCAATCAGCCCCAGCATTTT. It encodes CSASGTVLLGNQPQHF.

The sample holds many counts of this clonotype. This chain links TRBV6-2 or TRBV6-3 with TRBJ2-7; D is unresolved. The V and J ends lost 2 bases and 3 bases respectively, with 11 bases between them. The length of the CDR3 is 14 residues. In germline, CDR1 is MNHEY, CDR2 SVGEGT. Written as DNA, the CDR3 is TGTGCCAGCAGTTACAATTTCGGAAACTACGAGCAGTACTTC. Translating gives CASSYNFGNYEQYF.

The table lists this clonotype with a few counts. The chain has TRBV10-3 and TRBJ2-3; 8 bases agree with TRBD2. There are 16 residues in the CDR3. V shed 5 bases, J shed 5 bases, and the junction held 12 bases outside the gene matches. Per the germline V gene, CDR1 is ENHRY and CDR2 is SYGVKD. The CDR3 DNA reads TGTGCCATCAGTCAAGGACTAGCCGCGTCCGGAGATACGCAGTATTTT. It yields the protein CAISQGLAASGDTQYF.

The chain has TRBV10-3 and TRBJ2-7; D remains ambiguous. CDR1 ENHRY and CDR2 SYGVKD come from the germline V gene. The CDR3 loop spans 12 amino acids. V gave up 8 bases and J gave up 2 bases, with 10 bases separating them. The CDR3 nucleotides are TGTGCCATCGCCGATACCACCTACGAGCAGTACTTC. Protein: CAIADTTYEQYF.

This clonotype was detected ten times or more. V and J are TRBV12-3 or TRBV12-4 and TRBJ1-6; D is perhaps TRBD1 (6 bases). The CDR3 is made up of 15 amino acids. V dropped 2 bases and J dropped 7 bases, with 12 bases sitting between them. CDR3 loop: CASSLQGGLNSPLHF. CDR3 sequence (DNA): TGTGCCAGCAGTTTACAAGGGGGTCTCAATTCACCCCTCCACTTT.

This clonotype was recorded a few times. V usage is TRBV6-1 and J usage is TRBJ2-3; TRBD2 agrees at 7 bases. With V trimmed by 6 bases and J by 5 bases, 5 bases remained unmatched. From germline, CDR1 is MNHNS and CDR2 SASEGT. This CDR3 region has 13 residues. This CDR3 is CASRTLAEDTQYF. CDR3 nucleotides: TGTGCCAGCAGGACGCTAGCGGAAGATACGCAGTATTTT.

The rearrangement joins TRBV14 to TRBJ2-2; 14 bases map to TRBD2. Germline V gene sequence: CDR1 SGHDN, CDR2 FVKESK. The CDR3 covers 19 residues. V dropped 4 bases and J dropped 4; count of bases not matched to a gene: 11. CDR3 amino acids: CASSLFPGLAGGTTGELFF. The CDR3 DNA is TGTGCCAGCAGCCTATTTCCCGGACTAGCGGGAGGTACCACCGGGGAGCTGTTTTTT.